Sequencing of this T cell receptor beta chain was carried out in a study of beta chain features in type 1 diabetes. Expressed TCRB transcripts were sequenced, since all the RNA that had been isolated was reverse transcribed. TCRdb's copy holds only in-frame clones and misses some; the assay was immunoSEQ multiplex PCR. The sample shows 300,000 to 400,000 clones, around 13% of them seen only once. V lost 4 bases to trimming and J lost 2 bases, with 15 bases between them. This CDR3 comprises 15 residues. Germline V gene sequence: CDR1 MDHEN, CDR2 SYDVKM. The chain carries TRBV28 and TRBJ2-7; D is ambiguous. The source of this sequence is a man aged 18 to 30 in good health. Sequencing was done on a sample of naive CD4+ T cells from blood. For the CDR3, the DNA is TGTGCCAGCAGTTCTCCTGGCCCGGGTGCCTACGAGCAGTACTTC. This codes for CASSSPGPGAYEQYF.